The 24 T cell receptor beta chains below were found in one sample sequenced in a study of blood T cell repertoires in COVID-19. The assay was immunoSEQ multiplex PCR, and TCRdb's table has in-frame clones only and misses some. The data show some 220,000 clones, with 80% to 95% seen just once and around 0.86% held by the top ten. The material sequenced was peripheral blood. The receptors originated from a young man with COVID-19, enrolled during active disease.

The DNA for the CDR3 is TGTGCCAGCAGTGACCCCGGCAGCGCCCATGGGACCATATATTTT. Protein product: CASSDPGSAHGTIYF. This chain links TRBV25-1 with TRBJ1-3; the D is unclear. The V and J ends lost 3 bases and 10 bases respectively, with 19 bases between them. Germline V gene data show CDR1 as MGHDK and CDR2 as SYGVNS. CDR3 size: 15 residues. The variable domain in full, completed from reference TRBV25-1 and TRBJ1-3, reads EADIYQTPRYLVIGTGKKITLECSQTMGHDKMYWYQQDPGMELHLIHYSYGVNSTEKGDLSSESTVSRIRTEHFPLTLESARPSHTSQYLCASSDPGSAHGTIYFGEGSWLTVV.

V gene TRBV9 combines with J gene TRBJ2-1; tentative D call: TRBD1 (5 bases). V lost 0 bases and J lost 9, with 13 bases in between. Germline CDR1 and CDR2: SGDLS and YYNGEE. The length of the CDR3 is 14 residues. CDR3 sequence reads: CASSVGGREGEQFF. For the CDR3, the DNA is TGTGCCAGCAGCGTAGGGGGCAGGGAAGGTGAGCAGTTCTTC.

This chain links TRBV7-9 with TRBJ2-7, with D tentatively TRBD2 (5 bases). This CDR3 contains 14 residues. Deletions cut 0 bases from V and 0 bases from J, with 6 bases between. Germline CDR1 and CDR2: SEHNR and FQNEAQ (reference sequence). CDR3 sequence: CASSLAGVSYEQYF. In DNA form, the CDR3 reads TGTGCCAGCAGCTTAGCCGGGGTCTCCTACGAGCAGTACTTC.

The V gene is TRBV5-1, the J gene TRBJ2-1; D might be TRBD2 (7 bases). The V gene's germline CDR1 is SGHRS and CDR2 YFSETQ. V gave up 0 bases and J gave up 7 bases, with 14 bases separating them. CDR3 size: 15 residues. CDR3 in amino acids: CASSLGTGRVNEQFF. DNA of the CDR3: TGCGCCAGCAGCTTGGGTACAGGGAGGGTAAATGAGCAGTTCTTC. The full variable domain, rest sourced from reference TRBV5-1 and TRBJ2-1, is KAGVTQTPRYLIKTRGQQVTLSCSPISGHRSVSWYQQTPGQGLQFLFEYFSETQRNKGNFPGRFSGRQFSNSRSEMNVSTLELGDSALYLCASSLGTGRVNEQFFGPGTRLTVL.

This chain connects TRBV19 to TRBJ2-1, with D maybe TRBD2 (7 bases). V shed 3 bases and J shed 8 bases, with 17 bases lying between them. Germline values: CDR1 LNHDA, CDR2 SQIVND (reference sequence). The CDR3 contains 15 residues. The CDR3 protein is CASSISGTGGHEQFF. Here the CDR3 DNA reads TGTGCCAGTAGTATCTCCGGGACGGGGGGCCATGAGCAGTTCTTC.

The chain carries TRBV12-3 or TRBV12-4 and TRBJ1-2; D perhaps matches TRBD1 (5 bases). V dropped 6 bases and J dropped 5 bases, with 10 bases sitting between them. The CDR3 is 12 residues long. CDR3 sequence reads: CASRAGSYGYTF. The CDR3 bases are TGTGCCAGCAGGGCAGGGTCTTATGGCTACACCTTC.

This sequence joins TRBV5-4 and TRBJ1-3; 8 positions agree with TRBD1. The germline V gene has CDR1 SGHNT and CDR2 YYREEE (reference sequence). CDR3 size: 15 residues. Unmatched junction bases numbered 12, after V lost 5 bases and J lost 8 bases. This CDR3 reads CASSQGQVIADTIYF. Written as DNA, the CDR3 is TGTGCCAGCAGTCAGGGACAGGTTATTGCGGACACCATATATTTT.

The chain carries TRBV6-5 and TRBJ2-1; 10 positions match TRBD1. V was pared by 7 bases and J by 8 bases, with 8 bases of the junction left unmatched. The germline gives CDR1 MNHEY, CDR2 SVGAGI. The CDR3 contains 14 residues. The CDR3 region is CASKTGGAGHEQFF. CDR3 DNA sequence: TGTGCCAGCAAGACAGGGGGCGCGGGCCATGAGCAGTTCTTC.

The rearrangement joins TRBV10-3 to TRBJ2-7, with D perhaps TRBD1 (5 bases). Germline loops: CDR1 ENHRY, CDR2 SYGVKD. The CDR3 consists of 11 residues. Trimming removed 6 bases at V and 6 bases at J, with 9 bases between. The CDR3 nucleotides are TGTGCCATCAGCCAGGGCGGCGAGCAGTACTTC. Translation: CAISQGGEQYF.

The chain is built from TRBV18 and TRBJ1-1; D gene ambiguous. CDR1 is KGHSH, CDR2 LQKENI, per germline. Trimming took off 6 bases at V and 6 bases at J, with 17 bases between the two ends. CDR3 length: 14 residues. CDR3 protein: CASSSPRIVAEAFF. The CDR3 DNA is TGTGCCAGCTCTAGCCCCCGGATAGTAGCTGAAGCTTTCTTT.

The chain combines TRBV27 with TRBJ2-5; 8 nucleotides match TRBD2. The germline V gene has CDR1 MNHEY and CDR2 SMNVEV (reference sequence). This CDR3 comprises 14 residues. Trimming cost V 1 base and J 5 bases; bases outside gene matches: 3. The CDR3 spells CASSLFGGAETQYF. CDR3 in DNA: TGTGCCAGCAGTTTATTCGGGGGGGCGGAGACCCAGTACTTC.

The V gene is TRBV6-4, the J gene TRBJ1-1; no clear D. Germline assignment: CDR1 MRHNA and CDR2 SNTAGT. There are 16 residues in the CDR3. V lost 6 bases and J lost 3, with 20 bases in between. The CDR3 bases are TGTGCCAGCAGCCAGGACGGGGAAAGTGGTGACACTGAAGCTTTCTTT. Translated: CASSQDGESGDTEAFF.

CDR3 nucleotides: TGTGCCAGCAGCGACGGACAGATAAACACTGAAGCTTTCTTT. It yields the protein CASSDGQINTEAFF. This rearrangement joins TRBV7-9 to TRBJ1-1; possibly TRBD1 for D (6 bases). This CDR3 contains 14 residues. Germline V gives CDR1 SEHNR, CDR2 FQNEAQ (reference sequence). V lost 5 bases to trimming and J lost 2 bases, with 12 bases between them.

V and J are TRBV18 and TRBJ1-1, with no clear D. V lost 2 bases to trimming and J lost 5 bases, with 6 bases between them. The CDR3 is 12 amino acids. Germline V gene lookup returns CDR1 KGHSH and CDR2 LQKENI. CDR3 nucleotides: TGTGCCAGCTCACCATGGCAGACTGAAGCTTTCTTT. Translation: CASSPWQTEAFF.

The chain joins TRBV2 to TRBJ2-7; 8 positions agree with TRBD2. This CDR3 is 13 amino acids long. Per the germline V gene, CDR1 is SNHLY and CDR2 is FYNNEI. V shed 7 bases and J 1 base; nucleotides not matched to a gene: 3. The CDR3 loop is CASTGLASYEQYF. The CDR3 nucleotides read TGTGCCAGCACCGGACTAGCTTCCTACGAGCAGTACTTC.

V is TRBV18 and J is TRBJ2-7; the match to TRBD2 covers 13 bases. V lost 3 bases and J lost 4; bases outside the gene matches: 0. This CDR3 has 14 amino acids. The germline V gene encodes CDR1 KGHSH and CDR2 LQKENI. The CDR3 spells CASSPTSGGYEQYF. CDR3 DNA sequence: TGTGCCAGCTCACCGACTAGCGGGGGGTACGAGCAGTACTTC. Full variable domain (outside the CDR3, taken from reference TRBV18 and TRBJ2-7): NAGVMQNPRHLVRRRGQEARLRCSPMKGHSHVYWYRQLPEEGLKFMVYLQKENIIDESGMPKERFSAEFPKEGPSILRIQQVVRGDSAAYFCASSPTSGGYEQYFGPGTRLTVT.

This sequence joins TRBV18 and TRBJ2-7; TRBD2 aligns across 11 bases. This CDR3 contains 15 residues. Germline V gene sequence: CDR1 KGHSH, CDR2 LQKENI. V was pared by 4 bases and J by 0 bases, with 2 bases of the junction left unmatched. CDR3 region: CASSLGTSGSYEQYF. The CDR3 DNA sequence: TGTGCCAGCTCACTTGGGACTAGCGGCTCCTACGAGCAGTACTTC. Full variable domain (outside the CDR3, taken from reference TRBV18 and TRBJ2-7): NAGVMQNPRHLVRRRGQEARLRCSPMKGHSHVYWYRQLPEEGLKFMVYLQKENIIDESGMPKERFSAEFPKEGPSILRIQQVVRGDSAAYFCASSLGTSGSYEQYFGPGTRLTVT.

V is TRBV12-3 or TRBV12-4 and J is TRBJ2-5; a weak D match, TRBD1 (5 bases). V lost 6 bases to trimming and J lost 1 base, with 9 bases between them. The CDR3 is 13 residues long. CDR3 coding DNA: TGTGCCAGCAGGGACACTATCCAAGAGACCCAGTACTTC. Translating it yields CASRDTIQETQYF.

This rearrangement joins TRBV6-6 to TRBJ1-1, with D perhaps TRBD1 (6 bases). The germline V gene encodes CDR1 MNHNY and CDR2 SVGAGI (reference sequence). V was clipped by 4 bases and J by 6 bases, with 21 bases between them. The CDR3 is 16 amino acids. The CDR3 protein is CASSSRDTFKEPEAFF. Written as DNA, the CDR3 is TGTGCCAGCAGTTCCCGGGACACCTTCAAGGAGCCTGAAGCTTTCTTT.

The CDR3 loop is CASSVAAVSGYGYTF. As DNA, the CDR3 is TGTGCCAGCAGCGTAGCGGCGGTCTCTGGCTATGGCTACACCTTC. The chain carries TRBV9 and TRBJ1-2; no reliable D call. V lost 0 bases and J lost 4, with 13 bases in between. The germline CDR1 and CDR2 sequences are SGDLS and YYNGEE. This CDR3 has 15 residues.

The chain couples TRBV9 to TRBJ1-3; no clear D. Germline assignment: CDR1 SGDLS and CDR2 YYNGEE. The CDR3 loop spans 16 amino acids. The germline V and J ends were trimmed by 0 bases and 0 bases, with 10 bases remaining between them. The CDR3 coding sequence is TGTGCCAGCAGCGTAGCCGGAGGGAACTCTGGAAACACCATATATTTT. This gives the protein CASSVAGGNSGNTIYF.

This clone occurred once. The rearrangement links TRBV18 to TRBJ1-2; possible D gene TRBD1, 6 bases. CDR1 KGHSH and CDR2 LQKENI come from the germline V gene. Trimming cost V 1 base and J 7 bases, with 13 bases left between them. The CDR3 has 14 residues. CDR3 in amino acids: CASSPQRGSGGYTF. The DNA for the CDR3 is TGTGCCAGCTCACCACAGAGGGGGTCCGGTGGCTACACCTTC.

The genes are TRBV30 and TRBJ1-5; perhaps TRBD1 as D (5 bases). This CDR3 comprises 14 residues. Germline V CDR1 and CDR2: GTSNPN, SVGIG (reference sequence). Between the trimmed V and J ends, which lost 1 base and 4 bases, there was a span of 11 bases. DNA of the CDR3: TGTGCCTGGAGTGATGTGGGGCTAAATCAGCCCCAGCATTTT. Translating it yields CAWSDVGLNQPQHF.

In this sample, this clone turned up once. V gene TRBV7-2 combines with J gene TRBJ2-1; 8 nucleotides line up with TRBD2. The germline V gene encodes CDR1 SGHTA and CDR2 FQGNSA. The CDR3 spans 17 residues. V shed 2 bases, J shed 1 base, and the junction held 7 bases outside the gene matches. The CDR3 sequence: CASSLSARGGSYNEQFF. The CDR3 nucleotides read TGTGCCAGCAGCTTATCCGCTCGCGGGGGGTCCTACAATGAGCAGTTCTTC.